This entry concerns a single TCR beta chain. The study recruited people aged about 18 to 95 years across approximately 24 US areas. Researchers sorted participants into cohorts using their self-reported clinical history. CDR1 is SNHLY, CDR2 FYNNEI, per germline. The CDR3 loop spans 15 amino acids. V trimming: 5 bases; J trimming: 4 bases; junction bases outside the gene matches: 10. The data belong to a study of blood T cell repertoires in COVID-19. As for the study in general: Specimens from acute and convalescent COVID-19 originated in the United States, Italy and Spain.

In the source study's methods: Researchers report that nucleated cell counts were estimated from reference gene primer amplification. Sequenced by immunoSEQ multiplex PCR; TCRdb stores in-frame clones only, minus some. D and trimming come from the DNA, and the V and J calls and clone size come from that table. The data show approximately 200,000 clones, with about nine tenths seen just once and 2% to 2.5% held by the top ten. The rearrangement links TRBV2 to TRBJ1-1; TRBD1 aligns across 7 bases. Sequenced: PBMCs or T cells enriched from blood (not recorded which). This TCR came from a woman under 40 who had recovered from COVID-19. The CDR3 here is CASSLQQGRSTEAFF. The CDR3 DNA follows: TGTGCCAGCAGTTTGCAACAGGGGCGCAGCACTGAAGCTTTCTTT.